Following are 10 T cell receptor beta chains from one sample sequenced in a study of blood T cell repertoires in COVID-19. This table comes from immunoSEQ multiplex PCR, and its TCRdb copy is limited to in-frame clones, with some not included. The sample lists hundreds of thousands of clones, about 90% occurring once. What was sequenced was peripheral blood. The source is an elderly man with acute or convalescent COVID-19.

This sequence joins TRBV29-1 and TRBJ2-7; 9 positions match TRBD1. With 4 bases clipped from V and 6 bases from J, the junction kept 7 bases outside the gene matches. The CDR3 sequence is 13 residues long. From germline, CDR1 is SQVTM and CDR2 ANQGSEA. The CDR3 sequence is CSVGRDRVAEQYF. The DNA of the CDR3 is TGCAGCGTTGGCCGGGACAGGGTAGCCGAGCAGTACTTC.

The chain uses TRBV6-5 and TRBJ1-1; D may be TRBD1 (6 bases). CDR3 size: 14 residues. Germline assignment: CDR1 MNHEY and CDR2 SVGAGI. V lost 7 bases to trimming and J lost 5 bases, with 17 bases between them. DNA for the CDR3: TGTGCCAGCATCGCGGGGGCGCTGGGGACTGAAGCTTTCTTT. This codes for CASIAGALGTEAFF.

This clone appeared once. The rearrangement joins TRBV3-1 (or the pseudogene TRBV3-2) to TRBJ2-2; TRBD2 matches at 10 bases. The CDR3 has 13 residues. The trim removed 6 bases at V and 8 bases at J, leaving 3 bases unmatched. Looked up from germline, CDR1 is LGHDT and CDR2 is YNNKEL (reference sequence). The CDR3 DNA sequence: TGTGCCAGCAGTCTAGCGGGAGTTGGGGAGCTGTTTTTT. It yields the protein CASSLAGVGELFF.

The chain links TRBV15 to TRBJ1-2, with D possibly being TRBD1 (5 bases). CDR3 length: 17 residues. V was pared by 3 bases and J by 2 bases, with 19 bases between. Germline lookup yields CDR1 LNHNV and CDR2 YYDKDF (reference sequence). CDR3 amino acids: CATSSPLGQGGNYGYTF. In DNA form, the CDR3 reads TGTGCCACCAGCAGTCCTTTGGGGCAGGGTGGAAACTATGGCTACACCTTC. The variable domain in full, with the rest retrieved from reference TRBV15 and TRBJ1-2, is DAMVIQNPRYQVTQFGKPVTLSCSQTLNHNVMYWYQQKSSQAPKLLFHYYDKDFNNEADTPDNFQSRRPNTSFCFLDIRSPGLGDTAMYLCATSSPLGQGGNYGYTFGSGTRLTVV.

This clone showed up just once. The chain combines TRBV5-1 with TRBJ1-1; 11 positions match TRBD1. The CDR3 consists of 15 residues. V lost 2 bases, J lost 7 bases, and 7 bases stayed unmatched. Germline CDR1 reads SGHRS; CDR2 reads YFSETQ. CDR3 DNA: TGCGCCAGCAGCTTCTCCGGGACAGGGGGATTTGAAGCTTTCTTT. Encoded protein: CASSFSGTGGFEAFF.

The CDR3 protein is CASSPWGRGPDTQYF. CDR3 DNA sequence: TGTGCCAGCAGCCCGTGGGGGCGGGGGCCAGATACGCAGTATTTT. V is TRBV7-3 and J is TRBJ2-3; D perhaps matches TRBD2 (7 bases). The V and J ends lost 5 bases and 4 bases respectively, with 16 bases between them. The germline V gene has CDR1 SGHTA and CDR2 FQGTGA. This CDR3 spans 15 amino acids.

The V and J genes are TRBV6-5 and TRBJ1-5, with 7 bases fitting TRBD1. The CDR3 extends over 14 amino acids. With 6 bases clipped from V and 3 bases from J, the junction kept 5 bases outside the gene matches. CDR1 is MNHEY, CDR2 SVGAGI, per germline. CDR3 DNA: TGTGCCAGCAGGGAGACAGGGAACAATCAGCCCCAGCATTTT. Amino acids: CASRETGNNQPQHF.

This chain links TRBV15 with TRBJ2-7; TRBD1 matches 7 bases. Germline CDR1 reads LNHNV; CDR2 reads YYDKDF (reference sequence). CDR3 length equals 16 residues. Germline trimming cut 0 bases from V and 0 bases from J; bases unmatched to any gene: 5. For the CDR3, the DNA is TGTGCCACCAGCAGAGAGAGGACAGGTGTCTCCTACGAGCAGTACTTC. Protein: CATSRERTGVSYEQYF.

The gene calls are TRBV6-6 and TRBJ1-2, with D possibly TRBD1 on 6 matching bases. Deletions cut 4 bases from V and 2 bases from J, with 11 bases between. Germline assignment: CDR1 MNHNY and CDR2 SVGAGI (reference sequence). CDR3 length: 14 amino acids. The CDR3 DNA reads TGTGCCAGCAGTTCGCGACAGGACAACTATGGCTACACCTTC. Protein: CASSSRQDNYGYTF.

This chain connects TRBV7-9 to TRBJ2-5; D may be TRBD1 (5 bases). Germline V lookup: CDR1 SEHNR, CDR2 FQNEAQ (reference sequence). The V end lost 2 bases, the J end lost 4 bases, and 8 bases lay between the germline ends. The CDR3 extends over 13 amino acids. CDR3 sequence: CASSLTGSETQYF. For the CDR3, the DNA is TGTGCCAGCAGCTTAACAGGTTCAGAGACCCAGTACTTC.